This T cell receptor (beta chain) is from a study of blood T cell repertoires in COVID-19. About the research overall: Spain, Italy and the United States supplied samples that represented acute and convalescent COVID-19. PBMCs, B-cell-depleted T cells, or T cells were the source of the cDNA or gDNA that made up the material.

Source study methods: Reference gene primer amplification gave estimated nucleated cell counts. Generated by immunoSEQ multiplex PCR, the TCRdb table keeps only in-frame clones and is missing some. V and J calls and clone size are copied from that table; D and trimming were computed from the DNA. Of around 170,000 clones listed, about four fifths are singletons. The CDR3 has 15 residues. V lost 2 bases and J lost 5, with 13 bases in between. Looked up from germline, CDR1 is MNHEY and CDR2 is SMNVEV (reference sequence). The source material was peripheral blood. This rearrangement joins TRBV27 to TRBJ1-5; perhaps TRBD1 as D (6 bases). This clonotype originated in a woman in her 40s with acute or convalescent COVID-19. CDR3 nucleotide sequence: TGTGCCAGCAGTTTAGGGTGGGGGCGAGATCAGCCCCAGCATTTT. This codes for CASSLGWGRDQPQHF.